A selection of T cell receptor beta chains follows, all from one sample in a study of T cells in Graves' hyperthyroidism and ophthalmopathy. TCRdb re-derived calls from the multiplex PCR reads in MiXCR, one entry per CDR3 protein. The sample contains some 600,000 distinct CDR3 sequences, around 14% of which appear only once. The specimen was blood. These receptor sequences come from a young woman with Graves' hyperthyroidism that later progressed to Graves' ophthalmopathy. Both conserved end residues are part of each CDR3. Each record gives: J gene, V gene, clone size, D gene, CDR3 protein, CDR3 DNA. A D gene is named only where the DNA matches it firmly. Size values are once, few and many counts, or a class for expanded clones, and some rows have none.

TRBJ2-7 TRBV27 . . CASSLPRYYEQYF TGTGCCAGCAGTTTACCTCGATATTACGAGCAGTACTTC
TRBJ2-3 TRBV25-1 few . CASNSLSGTDTQYF TGTGCCAGCAACTCCCTCTCGGGCACAGATACGCAGTATTTT
TRBJ2-5 TRBV7-3 many TRBD1 CASSLTWGTGEETQYF TGTGCCAGCAGCTTAACGTGGGGGACAGGGGAAGAGACCCAGTACTTC
TRBJ1-2 TRBV6-1 many TRBD1 CASNPQGANYGYTF TGTGCCAGCAATCCACAGGGGGCGAACTATGGCTACACCTTC
TRBJ2-1 TRBV20-1 few . CSARDRGGGSYNEQFF TGCAGTGCTAGAGATCGGGGAGGGGGCTCCTACAATGAGCAGTTCTTC
TRBJ1-2 TRBV12-3/TRBV12-4 many . CASSLGYSNYGYTF TGTGCCAGCAGTTTAGGGTATTCTAACTATGGCTACACCTTC
TRBJ2-1 TRBV10-1 . TRBD2 CASSELAGDEQFF TGCGCCAGCAGTGAACTAGCGGGAGACGAGCAGTTCTTC
TRBJ2-7 TRBV11-2 few . CASSLVTTYEQYF TGTGCCAGCAGCTTAGTAACAACCTACGAGCAGTACTTC
TRBJ1-4 TRBV30 . TRBD1 CAWMKRTGNNEKLFF TGTGCCTGGATGAAGAGGACAGGGAACAATGAAAAACTGTTTTTT
TRBJ1-2 TRBV20-1 many . CSARDATAYGYTF TGCAGTGCTAGAGATGCAACAGCCTATGGCTACACCTTC
TRBJ2-2 TRBV24-1 many TRBD2 CATSAAGGFNTGELFF TGTGCCACCAGTGCTGCGGGAGGCTTCAACACCGGGGAGCTGTTTTTT
TRBJ1-1 TRBV30 many . CAWCGGLNTEAFF TGTGCCTGGTGTGGAGGGCTTAACACTGAAGCTTTCTTT
TRBJ1-1 TRBV19 many . CASSMDGMTEAFF TGTGCCAGTAGTATGGACGGGATGACTGAAGCTTTCTTT
TRBJ2-7 TRBV5-4 many TRBD2 CASSPASGYEQYF TGTGCCAGCAGCCCGGCTAGCGGCTACGAGCAGTACTTC
TRBJ2-1 TRBV4-2 many . CASSQKYQSARAGAISSYNEQFF TGTGCCAGCAGCCAGAAATATCAATCGGCTAGAGCTGGCGCGATAAGCTCCTACAATGAGCAGTTCTTC
TRBJ1-1 TRBV6-1 many . CASSPIPGKSVNTEAFF TGTGCCAGCAGTCCCATACCAGGGAAAAGTGTGAACACTGAAGCTTTCTTT
TRBJ2-3 TRBV10-3 many TRBD1 CAISESGDRWQYF TGTGCCATCAGTGAGTCCGGGGACAGATGGCAGTATTTT
TRBJ2-6 TRBV10-3 many . CAISEWGGQVTGANVLTF TGTGCCATCAGTGAGTGGGGGGGCCAAGTTACTGGGGCCAACGTCCTGACTTTC
TRBJ2-7 TRBV6-1 many TRBD1 CASSALRTGFHVYEQYF TGTGCCAGCAGTGCCCTCCGGACAGGGTTTCATGTCTACGAGCAGTACTTC
TRBJ1-5 TRBV27 many TRBD1 CASSLIGQGLSNQPQHF TGTGCCAGCAGTTTAATCGGACAGGGTTTGAGCAATCAGCCCCAGCATTTT
TRBJ2-1 TRBV4-1 . . CASSQVLADSYNEQFF TGCGCCAGCAGCCAAGTACTAGCAGACTCCTACAATGAGCAGTTCTTC
TRBJ2-1 TRBV2 many TRBD2 CASRGTSGSYNEQFF TGTGCCAGCAGGGGAACTAGCGGGAGTTACAATGAGCAGTTCTTC
TRBJ1-5 TRBV19 few TRBD1 CASSTLSTGGADQPQHF TGTGCCAGTAGTACCCTATCGACAGGGGGCGCGGATCAGCCCCAGCATTTT
TRBJ2-5 TRBV12-3/TRBV12-4 . . CASSLVELHLKETQYF TGTGCCAGCAGTTTAGTCGAGTTGCACCTTAAAGAGACCCAGTACTTC
TRBJ2-2 TRBV2 many . CASEASPLTGELFF TGTGCCAGCGAGGCTAGCCCCCTTACCGGGGAGCTGTTTTTT
TRBJ2-2 TRBV7-2 many TRBD2 CASSPSGGSWNTGELFF TGTGCCAGCAGCCCCTCGGGAGGGAGTTGGAACACCGGGGAGCTGTTTTTT
TRBJ2-5 TRBV11-3 few . CASSSVASVQETQYF TGTGCCAGCAGCTCCGTGGCTAGCGTGCAAGAGACCCAGTACTTC
TRBJ2-2 TRBV5-1 . . CASSPTHRDPELFF TGCGCCAGCAGCCCTACCCACCGGGACCCCGAGCTGTTTTTT
TRBJ1-2 TRBV3-1 many . CASSQYYGYTF TGTGCCAGCAGCCAATACTATGGCTACACCTTC
TRBJ2-1 TRBV9 many TRBD2 CASSGLAGRGSYNEQFF TGTGCCAGCAGTGGACTGGCAGGGAGGGGTTCCTACAATGAGCAGTTCTTC
TRBJ1-1 TRBV12-3/TRBV12-4 many TRBD1 CASSDGTGEKAFF TGTGCCAGCAGTGACGGGACAGGGGAAAAAGCTTTCTTT
TRBJ2-7 TRBV11-2 many TRBD2 CASSLAPAGDEQYF TGTGCCAGCAGCTTAGCTCCAGCGGGAGACGAGCAGTACTTC
TRBJ2-7 TRBV7-3 . TRBD1 CASSLTFGTGGGEQYF TGTGCCAGCAGCTTAACTTTTGGGACAGGGGGCGGCGAGCAGTACTTC